The 32 T cell receptor beta chains below come from one sample, sequenced in a study of human T cells and chemical hapten exposure. TCRdb independently ran MiXCR on the RACE reads; one entry per CDR3 protein. Of about 120,000 distinct CDR3 sequences detected, roughly 15% appear once; the ten largest clones hold 0.7% to 0.95%. As for time point: patch test 1, 2 weeks after DPC sensitization. The treatment denotes: therapeutic diphenylcyclopropenone sensitization with weekly scalp DPC. The material sequenced was whole blood, taken in connection with sensitization to the hapten diphenylcyclopropenone (DPC). The receptors were gathered from a man between 18 and 29 years old with alopecia areata. Some clones in this sample may be carry-over from other donors' samples.

This clonotype was seen only a few times. The CDR3 DNA reads as TGCGCCAGCAGCTTTGAGGTTACGGCTACTGAAGCTTTCTTT. Translating it yields CASSFEVTATEAFF. This chain uses TRBV5-1 with TRBJ1-1, with D hard to call. The germline CDR1 and CDR2 sequences are SGHRS and YFSETQ. CDR3 length: 14 amino acids. V was cut by 2 bases and J by 5 bases, with 13 bases left in between.

In its sample, this clonotype was seen a few times. The V gene is TRBV29-1, the J gene TRBJ2-7; D gene unclear. Germline V CDR1 and CDR2: SQVTM, ANQGSEA. The ends were cut back, 5 bases at V and 5 bases at J, with 19 bases in the middle. The CDR3 has 14 amino acids. The CDR3 region has the DNA TGCAGCGTTAGAAGGATCTCGGGCAGCGACGAGCAGTACTTC. It specifies CSVRRISGSDEQYF.

The chain combines TRBV27 with TRBJ2-7, with 7 bases matching TRBD2. V lost 8 bases and J lost 1; bases outside the gene matches: 2. This CDR3 comprises 12 residues. Germline lookup yields CDR1 MNHEY and CDR2 SMNVEV (reference sequence). The chain's CDR3 is CASGRVSYEQYF. CDR3 sequence (DNA): TGTGCCAGCGGGAGGGTTTCCTACGAGCAGTACTTC.

This clonotype showed up many times. The rearrangement joins TRBV28 to TRBJ1-2; D not certain. The CDR3 runs to 13 residues. Germline V gene data show CDR1 as MDHEN and CDR2 as SYDVKM. With 7 bases removed from V and 5 bases from J, the gap between germline ends came to 14 bases. CDR3 in amino acids: CASIGPRTYGYTF. CDR3 DNA: TGTGCCAGCATTGGCCCGCGGACGTATGGCTACACCTTC.

The chain joins TRBV20-1 to TRBJ1-2; no definite D call. V lost 1 base and J 5 bases, leaving 14 bases between the germline ends. The CDR3 runs 14 residues. CDR1 DFQATT and CDR2 SNEGSKA come from the germline V gene (reference sequence). The CDR3 region is CSARGMEVTYGYTF. In DNA form, the CDR3 reads TGCAGTGCTAGAGGGATGGAGGTTACGTATGGCTACACCTTC.

This clonotype was seen ten or more times. The rearrangement uses TRBV12-3 or TRBV12-4 and TRBJ2-1, with 13 bases aligning to TRBD2. There are 19 residues in the CDR3. V lost 5 bases to trimming and J lost 0 bases; unmatched junction nucleotides: 10. CDR3 region: CASSPRLAGGLLSYNEQFF. DNA for the CDR3: TGTGCCAGCAGTCCCCGACTAGCGGGGGGACTTCTCTCCTACAATGAGCAGTTCTTC.

CDR3 DNA: TGTGCCAGCAGCCAAGAGAATAGGGGCACTGAAGCTTTCTTT. It encodes CASSQENRGTEAFF. This chain joins TRBV4-2 and TRBJ1-1; D perhaps matches TRBD1 (5 bases). V was shortened by 0 bases and J by 4 bases, with 9 bases between the two germline ends. CDR3 size: 14 residues. CDR1 is LGHNA, CDR2 YNFKEQ, per germline.

This clonotype was seen a few times. V gene TRBV2 combines with J gene TRBJ2-6; D perhaps matches TRBD1 (5 bases). V lost 4 bases and J lost 1, with 8 bases in between. Germline-derived CDR1 and CDR2 are SNHLY and FYNNEI. The CDR3 has 15 residues. DNA of the CDR3: TGTGCCAGCAGTGGAGACAGATCTGGGGCCAACGTCCTGACTTTC. Amino acids: CASSGDRSGANVLTF.

The chain joins TRBV28 to TRBJ2-7; either TRBD1 or TRBD2 may supply D (5 bases each). The CDR3 has 14 residues. Trimming stripped 8 bases from V and 0 bases from J, with 14 bases between. Germline V gene sequence: CDR1 MDHEN, CDR2 SYDVKM. The CDR3 spells CASVTGTSSYEQYF. CDR3 bases: TGTGCCAGCGTAACCGGGACCTCCTCCTACGAGCAGTACTTC.

Only a few counts were recorded for this clonotype. This chain joins TRBV7-9 and TRBJ1-2, with D perhaps TRBD1 (6 bases). CDR1 is SEHNR and CDR2 is FQNEAQ in the germline V gene (reference sequence). Trimming removed 1 base at V and 6 bases at J, with 15 bases between. This CDR3 region has 15 residues. The CDR3 loop is CASSLEASGVDGYTF. Written as DNA, the CDR3 is TGTGCCAGCAGCTTAGAGGCGTCAGGGGTAGATGGCTACACCTTC. The variable domain in full, with the rest retrieved from reference TRBV7-9 and TRBJ1-2, is DTGVSQNPRHKITKRGQNVTFRCDPISEHNRLYWYRQTLGQGPEFLTYFQNEAQLEKSRLLSDRFSAERPKGSFSTLEIQRTEQGDSAMYLCASSLEASGVDGYTFGSGTRLTVV.

This clonotype was counted a few times. The chain combines TRBV7-9 with TRBJ1-2; D uncertain. The CDR3 is 14 amino acids. V lost 2 bases and J 0 bases, leaving 7 bases between the germline ends. Germline lookup yields CDR1 SEHNR and CDR2 FQNEAQ (reference sequence). The CDR3 sequence is CASSLLLANYGYTF. CDR3 in DNA: TGTGCCAGCAGCTTACTGTTAGCTAACTATGGCTACACCTTC.

This chain joins TRBV7-3 and TRBJ1-1, with 7 bases that match TRBD1. CDR3 length: 13 residues. Germline assignment: CDR1 SGHTA and CDR2 FQGTGA. The V and J ends lost 5 bases and 0 bases, in that order; junction bases with no gene match: 0. DNA of the CDR3: TGTGCCAGCAGCCAGGGGGTGAACACTGAAGCTTTCTTT. Protein sequence: CASSQGVNTEAFF.

This clonotype has more than one count but fewer than ten. The chain uses TRBV7-2 and TRBJ1-3, with 7 bases that match TRBD1. CDR1 SGHTA and CDR2 FQGNSA come from the germline V gene. The CDR3 extends over 16 amino acids. The junction had 7 bases not matched to a gene; V was cut back by 5 bases and J by 0 bases. The CDR3 coding sequence is TGTGCCAGCAGCGGGCAAGGGACAGTCTCTGGAAACACCATATATTTT. As protein: CASSGQGTVSGNTIYF.

This clonotype was recorded a few times. V gene TRBV4-2 combines with J gene TRBJ2-3; possibly TRBD2 for D (6 bases). This CDR3 is built from 17 residues. The germline CDR1 and CDR2 sequences are LGHNA and YNFKEQ. Trimming pared 6 bases from V and 0 bases from J, leaving 19 bases between. CDR3 in DNA: TGTGCCAGCAGTCAGACTAGGGACGGATGGAGCACAGATACGCAGTATTTT. Translation: CASSQTRDGWSTDTQYF.

The chain is built from TRBV3-1 and TRBJ1-2, with D perhaps TRBD1 (5 bases). The CDR3 is 16 amino acids. V lost 5 bases and J 4 bases, leaving 20 bases between the germline ends. CDR1 LGHDT and CDR2 YNNKEL come from the germline V gene (reference sequence). CDR3 loop: CASSSGFRDSRYGYTF. For the CDR3, the DNA is TGTGCCAGCAGCTCAGGGTTTAGGGACTCCCGCTATGGCTACACCTTC.

This chain links TRBV6-6 with TRBJ2-7; possibly TRBD2 for D (6 bases). V gave up 0 bases and J gave up 4 bases, with 19 bases separating them. This CDR3 region has 17 residues. Germline V gene sequence: CDR1 MNHNY, CDR2 SVGAGI (reference sequence). This chain's CDR3 is CASSYSIVGRGRYEQYF. The CDR3 nucleotides read TGTGCCAGCAGTTACTCCATAGTGGGCCGGGGGAGATACGAGCAGTACTTC.

The V and J genes are TRBV7-2 and TRBJ1-4, with D unresolved. The CDR3 is 12 amino acids. The germline V and J ends were trimmed by 8 bases and 8 bases, with 12 bases remaining between them. Germline CDR1 and CDR2: SGHTA and FQGNSA. CDR3 loop: CASCIPSEKLFF. The CDR3 coding sequence is TGTGCCAGCTGTATCCCTTCCGAAAAACTGTTTTTT.

The chain recombines TRBV6-2 or TRBV6-3 with TRBJ2-1; 8 bases line up with TRBD1. The V and J ends lost 2 bases and 3 bases, in that order; junction bases with no gene match: 9. The CDR3 extends over 17 amino acids. Germline V CDR1 and CDR2: MNHEY, SVGEGT. CDR3 bases: TGTGCCAGCAGTTACCCGGACAGGGCTCGGGTCTACAATGAGCAGTTCTTC. This encodes CASSYPDRARVYNEQFF.

Only a few counts were recorded for this clonotype. The chain uses TRBV29-1 and TRBJ2-3; D not resolved. Germline CDR1 and CDR2: SQVTM and ANQGSEA. V lost 5 bases, J lost 2 bases, and 5 bases lay in between. This CDR3 is 11 amino acids long. Here the CDR3 DNA reads TGCAGCGTTTGCAACACAGATACGCAGTATTTT. Its translation: CSVCNTDTQYF.

This clonotype turned up a few times. J is TRBJ1-3 and V is TRBV7-2; D not certain. The CDR3 extends over 15 amino acids. Germline values: CDR1 SGHTA, CDR2 FQGNSA. Trimming took off 3 bases at V and 2 bases at J, with 11 bases between the two ends. The CDR3 DNA sequence: TGTGCCAGCAGCTTGGTAACAAGTACTGGAAACACCATATATTTT. This codes for CASSLVTSTGNTIYF.

V gene TRBV20-1 combines with J gene TRBJ1-1; no clear D. The length of the CDR3 is 11 residues. Germline lookup yields CDR1 DFQATT and CDR2 SNEGSKA (reference sequence). Trimming removed 3 bases from V and 11 bases from J, with 13 bases in between. CDR3 protein: CSASYRTWAFF. The CDR3 nucleotides are TGCAGTGCTAGTTACCGCACTTGGGCTTTCTTT.

This rearrangement joins TRBV6-2 or TRBV6-3 to TRBJ2-4; D gene unclear. CDR1 MNHEY and CDR2 SVGEGT come from the germline V gene. The CDR3 is 17 residues long. The V end was cut by 5 bases, the J end by 0 bases, with 17 bases between. The CDR3 loop reads CASSLGQAVLAKNIQYF. The CDR3 region has the DNA TGTGCCAGCAGTCTCGGTCAGGCCGTCTTAGCCAAAAACATTCAGTACTTC.

This clonotype was seen a handful of times. The CDR3 protein is CASSKPGHQNTEAFF. Written as DNA, the CDR3 is TGTGCCAGCAGTAAACCGGGACACCAGAACACTGAAGCTTTCTTT. The chain is built from TRBV28 and TRBJ1-1; possibly TRBD1 for D (6 bases). Germline V gives CDR1 MDHEN, CDR2 SYDVKM. CDR3 length equals 15 residues. The V end lost 5 bases, the J end lost 1 base, and 14 bases lay between the germline ends. Combining the CDR3 with reference TRBV28 and TRBJ1-1 gives the whole variable domain DVKVTQSSRYLVKRTGEKVFLECVQDMDHENMFWYRQDPGLGLRLIYFSYDVKMKEKGDIPEGYSVSREKKERFSLILESASTNQTSMYLCASSKPGHQNTEAFFGQGTRLTVV.

In its sample, this clonotype was seen many times. The J gene is TRBJ2-7, the V gene TRBV6-6; 8 bases line up with TRBD1. Germline CDR1 is MNHNY and CDR2 is SVGAGI (reference sequence). This CDR3 is 15 amino acids long. V lost 5 bases to trimming and J lost 3 bases; unmatched junction nucleotides: 9. The CDR3 DNA reads TGTGCCAGCAGTCCCCGGGACAGGTACCACTACGAGCAGTACTTC. Its translation is CASSPRDRYHYEQYF.

The genes are TRBV12-3 or TRBV12-4 and TRBJ1-4; D uncertain. The V and J ends lost 7 bases and 8 bases respectively, with 11 bases between them. The CDR3 runs 12 residues. This CDR3 is CASTVLGEKLFF. In DNA, the CDR3 is TGTGCCAGCACCGTCCTCGGGGAAAAACTGTTTTTT.

The genes are TRBV7-9 and TRBJ2-3, with D maybe TRBD2 (5 bases). V was trimmed by 4 bases and J by 1 base, leaving 18 bases between them. Per the germline V gene, CDR1 is SEHNR and CDR2 is FQNEAQ (reference sequence). There are 17 residues in the CDR3. The CDR3 loop is CASSSDRELDRTDTQYF. The CDR3 coding sequence is TGTGCCAGCAGCTCCGATAGGGAACTAGATCGCACAGATACGCAGTATTTT. The variable domain in full, completed from reference TRBV7-9 and TRBJ2-3, reads DTGVSQNPRHKITKRGQNVTFRCDPISEHNRLYWYRQTLGQGPEFLTYFQNEAQLEKSRLLSDRFSAERPKGSFSTLEIQRTEQGDSAMYLCASSSDRELDRTDTQYFGPGTRLTVL.

The chain uses TRBV5-1 and TRBJ1-6; D unclear. The germline V gene encodes CDR1 SGHRS and CDR2 YFSETQ. V gave up 4 bases and J gave up 11 bases, with 10 bases separating them. The CDR3 has 12 residues. CDR3 sequence reads: CASSPGRPPLHF. The CDR3 DNA reads as TGCGCCAGCAGCCCCGGACGGCCACCCCTCCACTTT.

The chain has TRBV11-2 and TRBJ2-7, with 9 bases aligning to TRBD2. CDR1 and CDR2 from the germline V gene are SGHAT and FQNNGV. The length of the CDR3 is 17 residues. The J segment lost 1 base and the V segment lost 1 base, leaving 8 bases of the junction unmatched. The CDR3 DNA sequence: TGTGCCAGCAGCTTAGCCCCTGGGCGGGGGGGATCCTACGAGCAGTACTTC. This gives the protein CASSLAPGRGGSYEQYF.

This clonotype was counted a few times. The V call is TRBV20-1, the J call TRBJ2-3; D possibly corresponds to TRBD1 (6 bases). Looked up from germline, CDR1 is DFQATT and CDR2 is SNEGSKA (reference sequence). This CDR3 is built from 11 residues. The V end was cut by 5 bases, the J end by 7 bases, with 10 bases between. CDR3 residues: CSAAGDYTQYF. CDR3 in DNA: TGCAGTGCTGCAGGGGATTATACGCAGTATTTT.

As concerns this clonotype: This CDR3 is missing its conserved last phenylalanine or tryptophan, likely due to a read error. CDR3 region: CASSVQGESTDTQYL. The DNA of the CDR3 is TGTGCCAGCAGTGTACAGGGGGAAAGCACAGATACGCAGTATTTA. This chain joins TRBV28 and TRBJ2-3, with TRBD1 matching over 8 bases. CDR1 is MDHEN, CDR2 SYDVKM, per germline. Germline trimming cut 5 bases from V and 0 bases from J; bases unmatched to any gene: 4. CDR3 length: 15 residues.

The chain is built from TRBV4-1 and TRBJ2-5; perhaps D is TRBD1 or TRBD2 (5 bases each). Trimming removed 0 bases from V and 2 bases from J, with 10 bases in between. The germline CDR1 and CDR2 sequences are MGHRA and YSYEKL. The CDR3 length is 15 residues. CDR3 in DNA: TGCGCCAGCAGCCAAGAGGGGCGACTACAAGAGACCCAGTACTTC. This translates into CASSQEGRLQETQYF.

The CDR3 region is CASSFQKTLFQETQYF. DNA of the CDR3: TGTGCCAGCAGTTTCCAAAAGACTCTCTTCCAAGAGACCCAGTACTTC. The rearrangement uses TRBV28 and TRBJ2-5, with unresolved D. Trimming removed 3 bases at V and 1 base at J, with 15 bases between. The CDR3 extends over 16 amino acids. Per germline, CDR1 MDHEN and CDR2 SYDVKM.